A single sample gave rise to the 19 T cell receptor beta chains below, sequenced in a study of response to subunit inactivated influenza vaccine (dated by TCRdb to the late 2010s). Receptor amplification or capture employed RT-PCR. Reads for this sample came from an Illumina HiSeq 2500. TCRdb reanalyzed the raw reads on its own, using fastp at Q25 for trimming and MiXCR for clone calling, and kept in-frame beta chains. Entries that share a CDR3 protein sequence are merged under the most common genes and DNA. The sample table records 500,000 to 600,000 distinct CDR3 sequences; approximately 7.6% of these occur just once. 10% to 15% of the sample is taken by the ten largest. Sequenced material: PBMCs from blood, taken around 2 years after vaccination. Receptor source: a man aged 50 to 69 who received an inactivated influenza vaccine. Donor details come from another sample of the same person, matched by shared clones.

The chain has TRBV5-1 and TRBJ2-2; a weak D match, TRBD1 (6 bases). Trimming shortened V by 1 base and J by 4 bases, and 11 bases separated the two germline ends. The CDR3 runs 15 residues. CDR1 and CDR2 from the germline V gene are SGHRS and YFSETQ. CDR3 DNA: TGCGCCAGCAGCTTGTCCGGACAGCTCACCGGGGAGCTGTTTTTT. It yields the protein CASSLSGQLTGELFF.

This clonotype was seen a handful of times. This chain uses TRBV12-3 or TRBV12-4 with TRBJ2-3; 9 bases map to TRBD1. CDR3 length equals 16 residues. The J segment lost 0 bases and the V segment lost 6 bases, leaving 7 bases of the junction unmatched. The CDR3 DNA reads TGTGCCAGCAGCACGACAGGGGGGTATAGCACAGATACGCAGTATTTT. Translated, it gives CASSTTGGYSTDTQYF.

In its sample, this clonotype was seen a few times. The chain couples TRBV27 to TRBJ1-2, with D possibly TRBD1 on 6 matching bases. Deletions cut 6 bases from V and 2 bases from J, with 10 bases between. CDR3 length: 13 residues. Germline V gene sequence: CDR1 MNHEY, CDR2 SMNVEV (reference sequence). The CDR3, as DNA: TGTGCCAGCAGCCGGGGGGCGAACTATGGCTACACCTTC. Translating gives CASSRGANYGYTF.

V usage is TRBV12-3 or TRBV12-4 and J usage is TRBJ2-3; 7 bases fit TRBD2. The CDR3 is 16 amino acids. V was pared by 5 bases and J by 6 bases, with 14 bases of the junction left unmatched. CDR3 DNA sequence: TGTGCCAGCAGTCCCCTGGGGGGGGGAGCTAGTGATACGCAGTATTTT. Translated: CASSPLGGGASDTQYF.

The chain links TRBV20-1 to TRBJ2-4; the match to TRBD1 covers 9 bases. With 2 bases clipped from V and 6 bases from J, the junction kept 5 bases outside the gene matches. CDR1 and CDR2 (germline): DFQATT, SNEGSKA (reference sequence). The length of the CDR3 is 14 residues. The CDR3 nucleotides are TGCAGTGCTAGATCCCCGGACAGGGGAAACATTCAGTACTTC. Its translation: CSARSPDRGNIQYF.

This clonotype was seen repeatedly, ten times or more. This sequence joins TRBV27 and TRBJ2-7; D gene unclear. Germline-derived CDR1 and CDR2 are MNHEY and SMNVEV (reference sequence). The length of the CDR3 is 15 residues. The germline V and J ends were trimmed by 1 base and 3 bases, with 13 bases remaining between them. Here the CDR3 DNA reads TGTGCCAGCAGTTTATTGGGTAGGTGGGGCTACGAGCAGTACTTC. This sequence encodes CASSLLGRWGYEQYF.

The chain joins TRBV12-3 or TRBV12-4 to TRBJ2-7; possibly TRBD1 for D (6 bases). V was pared by 5 bases and J by 12 bases, with 23 bases between. The length of the CDR3 is 14 residues. The CDR3 sequence is CASSQTGNNERLYF. CDR3 bases: TGTGCCAGCAGTCAGACAGGAAACAACGAACGCTTGTACTTC.

The chain is built from TRBV4-3 and TRBJ2-1, with TRBD1 as a possible D gene (5 bases). Germline V gene data show CDR1 as LGHNA and CDR2 as YSLEER. The CDR3 sequence is 14 residues long. Trimming pared 1 base from V and 7 bases from J, leaving 11 bases between. The DNA for the CDR3 is TGCGCCAGCAGCCAAGGTTCAGGGTGGAATGAGCAGTTCTTC. Residues: CASSQGSGWNEQFF.

The rearrangement links TRBV29-1 to TRBJ2-2; 10 positions agree with TRBD2. The germline V gene encodes CDR1 SQVTM and CDR2 ANQGSEA. There are 14 residues in the CDR3. Germline trimming cut 8 bases from V and 7 bases from J; bases unmatched to any gene: 10. CDR3: CSTGQRGGHGELFF. As DNA, the CDR3 is TGCAGCACGGGCCAGCGGGGGGGCCACGGGGAGCTGTTTTTT.

The chain combines TRBV7-2 with TRBJ2-2; D is tentatively TRBD1 or TRBD2 (5 bases each). Germline CDR1 and CDR2: SGHTA and FQGNSA. V was pared by 5 bases and J by 4 bases, with 17 bases between. The CDR3 runs 16 residues. The DNA of the CDR3 is TGTGCCAGCAGCCGCGCCGGGACCCGCATCACCGGGGAGCTGTTTTTT. The encoded protein is CASSRAGTRITGELFF.

This sequence joins TRBV6-1 and TRBJ2-7, with no clear D. V lost 6 bases and J 0 bases, leaving 12 bases between the germline ends. The CDR3 spans 14 residues. Germline V gives CDR1 MNHNS, CDR2 SASEGT. The CDR3 DNA is TGTGCCAGCAGCATGGACGGGTCCTCCTACGAGCAGTACTTC. It specifies CASSMDGSSYEQYF.

A few counts support this clonotype. The chain employs TRBV9 and TRBJ2-1; no firm D call. Germline CDR1 and CDR2: SGDLS and YYNGEE. V lost 0 bases and J 3 bases, leaving 10 bases between the germline ends. The CDR3 contains 15 residues. The CDR3, as DNA: TGTGCCAGCAGCGTAGCTCCAGCAAGCTACAATGAGCAGTTCTTC. This encodes CASSVAPASYNEQFF.

Ten or more counts support this clonotype. The V and J genes are TRBV12-3 or TRBV12-4 and TRBJ2-1; the D is unclear. This CDR3 region has 13 residues. V was cut by 3 bases and J by 6 bases, with 9 bases left in between. The CDR3 region is CASSFESFNEQFF. The CDR3 DNA reads as TGTGCCAGCAGTTTTGAGTCTTTCAATGAGCAGTTCTTC.

This clonotype came up a few times. The chain combines TRBV3-1 with TRBJ2-1; D unclear. Germline V gene data show CDR1 as LGHDT and CDR2 as YNNKEL (reference sequence). The length of the CDR3 is 15 residues. V was shortened by 4 bases and J by 6 bases, with 16 bases between the two germline ends. CDR3 in DNA: TGTGCCAGCAGCCGAGACGCCCATATGGTCAATGAGCAGTTCTTC. Translating it yields CASSRDAHMVNEQFF.

This clonotype was found a few times. This chain links TRBV10-3 with TRBJ2-1; TRBD2 matches 8 bases. The V gene's germline CDR1 is ENHRY and CDR2 SYGVKD. This CDR3 is 14 amino acids long. V was pared by 6 bases and J by 14 bases, with 15 bases of the junction left unmatched. CDR3 DNA: TGTGCCATCAGGGACCATAGTAGCGGGATCGGCGAGTTCTTC. This sequence encodes CAIRDHSSGIGEFF.

The V gene is TRBV6-1, the J gene TRBJ1-3, with 7 nucleotides matching TRBD1. V was pared by 6 bases and J by 4 bases, with 9 bases of the junction left unmatched. The CDR3 consists of 15 residues. CDR1 and CDR2 (germline): MNHNS, SASEGT. CDR3 nucleotides: TGTGCCAGCAGACGAGGACAGGACGGAGGAAACACCATATATTTT. Translated, it gives CASRRGQDGGNTIYF.

This clonotype was seen a few times. The V and J genes are TRBV6-1 and TRBJ2-3, with D possibly TRBD1 on 7 matching bases. V shed 6 bases and J shed 3 bases, with 19 bases lying between them. The CDR3 length is 16 residues. Looked up from germline, CDR1 is MNHNS and CDR2 is SASEGT. For the CDR3, the DNA is TGTGCCAGCAGACTTCAGGGGGGAATATTAACAGATACGCAGTATTTT. Translation: CASRLQGGILTDTQYF.

This clonotype has ten or more counts. The chain combines TRBV3-1 with TRBJ1-1, with D uncertain. Trimming stripped 1 base from V and 8 bases from J, with 5 bases between. The CDR3 has 11 residues. Germline V lookup: CDR1 LGHDT, CDR2 YNNKEL (reference sequence). CDR3 bases: TGTGCCAGCAGCCAAGGAGGGGAAGCTTTCTTT. The encoded protein is CASSQGGEAFF.

The J gene is TRBJ2-5, the V gene TRBV11-3; no clear D gene. This CDR3 comprises 13 residues. V was trimmed by 5 bases and J by 1 base, leaving 8 bases between them. Germline V gene lookup returns CDR1 SGHNT and CDR2 YENEEA. The CDR3 spells CASSQSPQETQYF. The CDR3 DNA reads TGTGCCAGCAGCCAATCACCCCAAGAGACCCAGTACTTC.